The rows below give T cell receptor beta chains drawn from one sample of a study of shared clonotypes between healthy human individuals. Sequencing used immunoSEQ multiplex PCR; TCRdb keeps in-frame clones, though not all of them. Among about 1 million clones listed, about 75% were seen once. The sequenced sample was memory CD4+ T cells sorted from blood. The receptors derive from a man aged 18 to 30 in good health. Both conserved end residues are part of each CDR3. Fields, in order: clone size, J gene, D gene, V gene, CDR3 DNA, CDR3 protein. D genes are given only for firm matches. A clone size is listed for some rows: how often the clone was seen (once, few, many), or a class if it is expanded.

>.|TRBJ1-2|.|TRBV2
TGTGCCAGCAGTGAAGGGTGGGCAGGGGCCTGGGGCTACACCTTC
CASSEGWAGAWGYTF
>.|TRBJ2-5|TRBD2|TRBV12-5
TGTGCTAGTGGTTTGACCCCCGCTTCAGTCCCGGGGGGGACCCAGTACTTC
CASGLTPASVPGGTQYF
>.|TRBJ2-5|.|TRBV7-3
TGTGCCAGCAGCGAGGGGGAGACCCAGTACTTC
CASSEGETQYF
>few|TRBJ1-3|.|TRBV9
TGTGCCAGCAGCGTAGACATGATCTCTGGAAACACCATATATTTT
CASSVDMISGNTIYF
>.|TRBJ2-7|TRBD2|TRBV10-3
TGTGCCATCACCCCAGGAGCGGGAGGGGAGCAGTACTTC
CAITPGAGGEQYF
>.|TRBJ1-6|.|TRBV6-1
TGTGCCAGCAGTGAAGCACATAATTCACCCCTCCACTTT
CASSEAHNSPLHF
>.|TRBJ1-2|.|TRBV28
TGTGCCAGCAGTTCCTCCTCCGACAGATCCTATGGCTACACCTTC
CASSSSSDRSYGYTF
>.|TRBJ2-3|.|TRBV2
TGTGCCAGCCGGGTGAGCACAGATACGCAGTATTTT
CASRVSTDTQYF
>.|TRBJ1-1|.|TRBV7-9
TGTGCCAGCAGAGCCTCAGGTTATAGGATGAACACTGAAGCTTTCTTT
CASRASGYRMNTEAFF
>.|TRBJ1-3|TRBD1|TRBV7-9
TGTGCCAGCAGCTTAAACATGATAACAGGGGGACCTGGAAACACCATATATTTT
CASSLNMITGGPGNTIYF
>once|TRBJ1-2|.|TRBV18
TGTGCCAGCTCACCAAATCAAGACTATGGCTACACCTTC
CASSPNQDYGYTF
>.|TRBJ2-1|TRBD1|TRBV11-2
TGTGCCAGCAGCTCTACCGGGACAGGGAGGTACAATGAGCAGTTCTTC
CASSSTGTGRYNEQFF
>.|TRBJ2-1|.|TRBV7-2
TGTGCCAGCAGCTTAGAGCACGACTCGGAGCAGTTCTTC
CASSLEHDSEQFF
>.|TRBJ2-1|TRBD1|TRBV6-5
TGTGCCAGCAGTTCGACGGGACAGTACAATGAGCAGTTCTTC
CASSSTGQYNEQFF
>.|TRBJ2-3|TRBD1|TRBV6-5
TGTGCCAGCAGTTACTCTCCGACCAGGGGGCCTGATACGCAGTATTTT
CASSYSPTRGPDTQYF
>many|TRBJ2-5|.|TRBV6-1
TGTGCCAGCAGTGAAGGCCTGGTCGGCCAAGAGACCCAGTACTTC
CASSEGLVGQETQYF
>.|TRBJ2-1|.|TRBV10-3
TGTGCCATCAGTGATAGGGTCCGTAATGAGCAGTTCTTC
CAISDRVRNEQFF
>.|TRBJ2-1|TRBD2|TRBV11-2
TGTGCCAGCAGCGGGACTAGCGGGAACAATGAGCAGTTCTTC
CASSGTSGNNEQFF
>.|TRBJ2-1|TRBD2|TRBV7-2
TGTGCCATCCAGACTAGCGGGGGGAATGAGCAGTTCTTC
CAIQTSGGNEQFF
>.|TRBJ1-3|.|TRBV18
TGTGCCAGCTCACCTCTGGTTTCTGTCTCTGGAAACACCATATATTTT
CASSPLVSVSGNTIYF